This is a list of T cell receptor beta chains from one sample in a study of T cells in Graves' hyperthyroidism and ophthalmopathy. TCRdb fed the multiplex PCR reads into MiXCR, producing one record per CDR3 protein. Among 500,000 or so distinct CDR3 sequences listed, roughly 16% were seen once. What was sequenced was blood. The receptor source for this set is a woman aged 30 to 39 with Graves' ophthalmopathy. Each CDR3 is given with its conserved first and last residue. Fields, in order: V gene, clone size, D gene, J gene, CDR3 DNA, CDR3 protein. D genes are given only for firm matches. Only some rows state a clone size, as once, few, many or a class for expanded clones.

TRBV4-3	few	TRBD2	TRBJ2-7	TGCGCCAGCAGCCAGGGGACTAGCGGGCGTTCCGAGCAGTACTTC	CASSQGTSGRSEQYF
TRBV18	few	TRBD2	TRBJ2-1	TGTGCCAGCTCACCGACTAGCGGGGGCAATGAGCAGTTCTTC	CASSPTSGGNEQFF
TRBV28	many	-	TRBJ1-5	TGTGCCAGCAGTCCCCCCGTCAAATCGCCCCAGCATTTT	CASSPPVKSPQHF
TRBV7-6	-	TRBD2	TRBJ2-1	TGTGCCAGCAGCCTTTCACTAGCGGGAGGAAATAAGCAGTTCTTC	CASSLSLAGGNKQFF
TRBV5-1	many	-	TRBJ2-7	TGCGCCAGCAGCTTCGTCGGGAGTGAGGACGAGCAGTACTTC	CASSFVGSEDEQYF
TRBV18	many	TRBD1	TRBJ1-1	TGTGCCAGCTCACCGGGGACAGCCCGGAACACTGAAGCTTTCTTT	CASSPGTARNTEAFF
TRBV19	few	-	TRBJ1-5	TGTGCCAGTAAAGAGGGTACGAGCAATCAGCCCCAGCATTTT	CASKEGTSNQPQHF
TRBV27	-	-	TRBJ1-1	TGTGCCAGCAGTCCACTTCATCAGAGCTCGAACACTGAAGCTTTCTTT	CASSPLHQSSNTEAFF
TRBV12-3/TRBV12-4	many	-	TRBJ2-1	TGTGCCAGCAGTTTCAGTCTAGGAGACTCCTACAATGAGCAGTTCTTC	CASSFSLGDSYNEQFF
TRBV11-3	-	-	TRBJ2-1	TGTGCCAGCAGCCATGGAAATGACAATGAGCAGTTCTTC	CASSHGNDNEQFF
TRBV2	many	TRBD1	TRBJ1-4	TGTGCCAGCAGTGCGGACAGGGAAGGGGAAAAACTGTTTTTT	CASSADREGEKLFF
TRBV2	many	-	TRBJ2-7	TGTGCCAGCAGTGGGGGACACCATTCCGGCTACGAGCAGTACTTC	CASSGGHHSGYEQYF
TRBV11-2	many	-	TRBJ2-7	TGTGCCAGCAGCCCCAGTATTTGGCGGCCATACGAGCAGTACTTC	CASSPSIWRPYEQYF
TRBV7-9	many	TRBD1	TRBJ2-5	TGTGCCAGCAGCTTAGTGTGGAGACAGGGGATTGAGACCCAGTACTTC	CASSLVWRQGIETQYF
TRBV7-2	many	TRBD2	TRBJ2-7	TGTGCCAGCGGCAACCCGGACAGGACTAGCGTCGAGCAGTACTTC	CASGNPDRTSVEQYF
TRBV3-1	few	-	TRBJ2-7	TGTGCCAGCAGCGGAGATTGGCCAGGTCCCTACGAGCAGTACTTC	CASSGDWPGPYEQYF
TRBV19	-	TRBD1	TRBJ2-7	TGTGCCAGTAGCTACCGGGACAGAGCCTACGAGCAGTACTTC	CASSYRDRAYEQYF
TRBV6-9	-	-	TRBJ1-3	TGTGCCAGCAGTTACGAAGGGGTGACTGGAAACACCATATATTTT	CASSYEGVTGNTIYF
TRBV6-1	-	TRBD1	TRBJ1-1	TGTGCCAGCAGTTACGGACAGGGTCGGTACACTGAAGCTTTCTTT	CASSYGQGRYTEAFF